This T cell receptor beta chain stems from a study of cytomegalovirus exposure and HLA in healthy donors (dated by TCRdb to about 2017). With regard to the full study: An earlier analysis of more than 550 of the donors reported under 300 Gb of sequence data and around 120 million unique TCR beta sequences obtained from about 179 million T cells. An early release covering 550 to 650 HLA-typed donors comprised approximately 300 gigabases of sequencing data and roughly 85 million unique TCR sequences. Of the 300 to 500 genotyped donors, 80% to 90% were placed in the genetic ancestry cluster associated with self-reported Caucasian donors. The study aimed to test whether signatures of past pathogen exposure could be identified by cataloging public T cell receptors. The study used immunosequencing to profile the T cell repertoires of approximately 650 subjects and linked those repertoires to cytomegalovirus serostatus. In addition to the first cohort of 650 to 750 subjects, a separate validation cohort of approximately 130 different subjects was used. To predict cytomegalovirus infection status, the study brought together high-throughput TCR immunosequencing, statistical association of individual TCRs with disease status, and machine learning. In a later analysis, previously published TCR beta repertoires from 670 or so donors were re-analyzed and high-resolution HLA genotyping was added so that TCR occurrence patterns could be studied. Rather than using new phenotypic data, the later analysis identified candidate immune exposures from TCR beta sequences and from how often those sequences occurred across donors. An earlier analysis of roughly 580 of the donors used high-throughput TCR beta sequencing to judge whether each TCR beta V gene segment behaved as functional or pseudogenic. Donor age, sex, ethnicity and CMV serostatus were compiled together with the repertoire data. A later genetic analysis used genome-wide SNP genotypes for about three fifths of the 666 donors, treating that subset as a discovery cohort. Every repertoire in the discovery cohort had been generated on one and the same sequencing platform. Class I and class II HLA loci were covered by the typing at four-digit resolution. Typing coverage differed by locus: A, B, C, DRB1 and DQB1 were typed in roughly 620-640 donors, DQA1 in 522, DPA1 in roughly 590, and DPB1 in just under 480. Because of strong linkage in the cohort, roughly five DR-DQ haplotypes were treated as single units for association and clustering. Among a few hundred genotyped donors of the cohort, an average of about 240,000 unique TCR beta nucleotide sequences were sequenced per donor, approximately 20% of them non-productive.

The receptor library was made with the immunoSEQ multiplex PCR assay. For the multiplex PCR, a mixture combining 60 forward primers for TCR Vbeta segments and 13 reverse primers for TCR Jbeta segments was used. A multiplex PCR assay on genomic DNA amplified the CDR3 region of rearranged TCR beta genes. The Illumina HiSeq System was used to sequence the amplified TCR beta libraries as 87-base-pair reads. Regarding the original processing steps: Across the 500 to 750 repertoires, a later analysis counted some 81 million unique TCR beta chains, roughly 11 million of which were shared by at least two donors. To remove PCR and sequencing errors, raw reads were error-corrected and collapsed into unique sequences using a nearest-neighbor algorithm that merged closely related sequences. V, D and J gene segments were assigned by aligning CDR3 sequences to IMGT reference sequences. For a sequence to be retained, a match of at least six nucleotides to both a V gene segment and a J gene segment was required. Rearrangements were called productive when the CDR3 lacked stop codons and stayed in frame with V and J; all others were non-productive. CDR3 was defined by IMGT convention, running from the second conserved V-encoded cysteine to the conserved J-encoded phenylalanine. In an earlier analysis of around 540 of the donors, sequences lacking an unambiguous match to a single V gene segment were excluded. An earlier analysis of just under 600 of the donors called V segments functional above 56.7% productive rearrangements and segregating when the between-donor standard deviation exceeded 5%. A statistical classification framework was built to diagnose cytomegalovirus status from the catalog of TCR beta chain sequences. In a later analysis, TCR nucleotide sequences were compared against IMGT/GENE-DB human TR gene sequences so that V and J genes could be assigned. In a later analysis, CDR3 sequences and most-parsimonious VDJ recombination scenarios were assigned using the TCRdist pipeline. In a later analysis, each TCR beta chain was defined by its CDR3 amino acid sequence together with its V-gene family, and reads lacking a unique V-gene family were excluded. In a later analysis, 500 to 650 highly shared, low-generation-probability nucleotide sequences were removed to address suspected cross-contamination and a sequencing artifact. In a later analysis, a clonal expansion index for each public chain was calculated from normalized within-repertoire ranks of inferred template counts. In a later analysis, generation probabilities were computed with a VDJ recombination model fitted to out-of-frame rearrangements, and the resulting probabilities were checked against IGoR. In a later analysis, hypergeometric tests were used to score TCR-TCR, TCR-HLA and TCR-CMV co-occurrence, with a repertoire-size bias correction applied to TCR pairs. To estimate false discovery rates, a later analysis permuted the HLA or CMV assignments 20 times. In a later analysis, co-occurring TCRs were grouped using DBSCAN, and TCRdist sequence similarity was added for clustering within HLA-allele-positive subsets. Repertoires with fewer than 30,000 or more than 120,000 public chains were left out of co-occurrence clustering, as were five repertoires with anomalous nucleotide sharing. In TCRdb, the immuneACCESS table is reduced to in-frame sequences with V and J assigned. These tables do not hold every clone; where another copy was compared, an unresolved V gene accounts for under half, and the others remain unexplained. That table gives V, J and clone size, and the DNA gave D and trimming. This sample is represented by more than 150,000 clones; roughly 87% of them were singletons. Of the sample, roughly 0.23% is held by the ten largest clones.

The CDR3 spans 14 residues, from the cysteine through the phenylalanine. The kept DNA is CDR3 alone, 42 bases in frame from the first base. V and J lose 4 bases and 0 bases, and a span of 9 bases separates them. From a lookup of the germline V gene, CDR1 and CDR2 are SNHLY and FYNNEI. The cohort was made up of roughly 670 healthy bone marrow donors. At the time of sampling, all cohort members were nominally healthy, though unrecorded immune exposures were likely present. The donor was CMV seronegative and was included in the group of 352 seronegative cohort members. Every donor gave a peripheral blood sample, and the peripheral blood mononuclear cells from that sample were used for TCR beta sequencing. Genomic DNA extraction from the blood cell samples was performed with the Qiagen DNeasy Blood Extraction Kit. Details on this clone: Its antigen remains unidentified. Base qualities are not at hand, and no much larger clone is one base apart.

Broad study findings and their caveats: Correlated functional status among segregating V segments might reflect linkage disequilibrium, but an unknown experimental factor could not be ruled out. Because counts were too low, approximately 18 rarely observed V segments, including chromosome 9 orphons, were excluded from the earlier analysis of 587 of the donors. In a later genetic analysis, fewer N-insertions in productive TCRs were reported among donors in an Asian-associated ancestry cluster than the roughly 700-donor mean. Most TCR sequences were seen in very few donors, while some public TCRs were found in many individuals. An earlier analysis of approximately 540 of the donors showed that most TCR beta V segments appeared in productive rearrangements either about 90% or about 30% of the time, which broadly matched IMGT annotations. It was suggested by the authors that the approach could potentially be generalized to other disease states and immunological phenotypes. Because some donors lacked HLA typing at each locus, the association tests relied only on the typed subset. In a later analysis, most CMV-associated TCR beta chains were found to appear HLA-restricted, with HLA associations seemingly driven largely by CMV exposure. Specific HLA alleles were associated with around 18,000 TCR beta sequences at a false discovery rate of 0.05 in a later analysis. A cluster of highly shared sequence variants was judged likely to be a technical artifact of the sequencing pipeline. A further reported finding was that TCR beta sequences accurately predicted the HLA-A and HLA-B alleles for most subjects in the first cohort. Sequencing depth was assumed to be roughly uniform across donors in the presence/absence analyses, though that assumption may not hold. In a later analysis, TCR association rates were found to vary across HLA loci, with the most associated TCRs seen for DRB1 alleles and the fewest for HLA-C alleles. The classifier was reported to diagnose cytomegalovirus status with high specificity and sensitivity in both the original cohort and the validation cohort. Because the 87-base-pair reads could not distinguish some IMGT-functional V segments, including TRBV6-2 and TRBV6-3, those segments were excluded. In the study, about 150 TCR beta chains were listed as associated with cytomegalovirus. In a later analysis, several top co-occurrence clusters were reported to appear linked to parvovirus B19, influenza, CMV and Epstein-Barr virus. Compared with equally common non-associated chains, HLA-associated TCR beta chains in a later analysis were more clonally expanded and had lower generation probabilities. A few of the identified cytomegalovirus-associated TCR beta chains were confirmed in vitro to be specific for cytomegalovirus antigens. Strong co-occurrence of HLA alleles, especially DR and DQ, made assigning TCR associations to individual alleles difficult. V-gene and J-gene trimming of TCR beta chains was associated with a missense DCLRE1C variant in a later genetic analysis, and the association was replicated in an independent cohort. Immune exposure information for the cohort was limited to CMV serostatus. The cohort was sequenced for TCR beta chains only, and without alpha or paired-chain data the features that could be detected were limited.

This chain is built from TRBV2 and TRBJ1-1; no D gene is confidently identified. This receptor was identified in a girl less than two years old in good health and CMV-seronegative. The sample comprised PBMCs. The DNA sequence is TGTGCCAGCAGTGCGGTGATTATGAACACTGAAGCTTTCTTT. Translated, it gives CASSAVIMNTEAFF.